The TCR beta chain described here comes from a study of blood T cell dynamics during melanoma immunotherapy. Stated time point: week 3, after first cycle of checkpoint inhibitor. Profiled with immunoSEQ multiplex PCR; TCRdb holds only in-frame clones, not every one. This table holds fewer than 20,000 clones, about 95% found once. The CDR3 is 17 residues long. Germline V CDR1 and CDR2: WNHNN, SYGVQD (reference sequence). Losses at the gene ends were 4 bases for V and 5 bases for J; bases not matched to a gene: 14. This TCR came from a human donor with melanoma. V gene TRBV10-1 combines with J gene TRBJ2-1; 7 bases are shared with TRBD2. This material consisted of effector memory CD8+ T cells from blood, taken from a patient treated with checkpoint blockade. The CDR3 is CASSAGLDPRPNNEQFF. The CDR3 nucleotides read TGCGCCAGCAGTGCCGGACTAGACCCCCGGCCAAACAATGAGCAGTTCTTC.